What follows are 18 T cell receptor beta chains derived from one specimen sequenced in a study of T cells in Graves' hyperthyroidism and ophthalmopathy. The source material, RNA transcripts, was used to amplify TCR beta CDR3 regions. Researchers ran a first-round RT-PCR on the TCR CDR3 using the HTBI primer set. TCRdb redid the calling of the multiplex PCR reads with MiXCR, one entry per CDR3 protein. The sample lists hundreds of thousands of distinct CDR3 sequences; about 43% were seen once. The sequenced sample consisted of peripheral blood or thyroid tissue (not recorded which). Receptor source: a young woman with Graves' hyperthyroidism.

The chain couples TRBV2 to TRBJ2-2; 7 nucleotides line up with TRBD2. This CDR3 has 14 residues. The germline gives CDR1 SNHLY, CDR2 FYNNEI. Trimming took 8 bases from V and 5 from J; bases not matched to a gene: 8. CDR3 residues: CASAGGSRTGELFF. The CDR3 DNA is TGTGCCAGCGCCGGCGGGAGCAGGACCGGGGAGCTGTTTTTT.

This clonotype came up many times. This chain connects TRBV2 to TRBJ1-1, with D tentatively TRBD1 (6 bases). Germline CDR1 SNHLY, CDR2 FYNNEI. Trimming cost V 6 bases and J 4 bases, with 12 bases left between them. There are 13 residues in the CDR3. The CDR3 sequence is CASSDLGGTEAFF. The DNA of the CDR3 is TGTGCCAGCAGCGACTTAGGGGGCACTGAAGCTTTCTTT.

V and J are TRBV24-1 and TRBJ2-7; perhaps TRBD1 as D (6 bases). The CDR3 consists of 14 residues. Trimming pared 3 bases from V and 7 bases from J, leaving 15 bases between. From germline, CDR1 is KGHDR and CDR2 SFDVKD. The CDR3 coding sequence is TGTGCCACCAGTGATCCACAGGGTACCGATGAGCAGTACTTC. Translation: CATSDPQGTDEQYF.

The chain combines TRBV7-2 with TRBJ2-5, with D maybe TRBD1 (6 bases). Trimming took off 2 bases at V and 5 bases at J, with 18 bases between the two ends. The CDR3 has 16 amino acids. Germline lookup yields CDR1 SGHTA and CDR2 FQGNSA. The CDR3 sequence is CASSLRRGPSGETQYF. CDR3 coding DNA: TGTGCCAGCAGCTTACGCAGGGGACCCTCGGGGGAGACCCAGTACTTC.

The rearrangement joins TRBV27 to TRBJ2-7, with D possibly called TRBD1 or TRBD2 (5 bases each). This CDR3 has 14 amino acids. Trimming left V 3 bases short and J 3 bases short, with 12 bases between. Germline CDR1 reads MNHEY; CDR2 reads SMNVEV (reference sequence). CDR3 nucleotide sequence: TGTGCCAGCAGTTTCTCGGGACCCAACTACGAGCAGTACTTC. Translating it yields CASSFSGPNYEQYF.

The V and J genes are TRBV2 and TRBJ2-2; D is unresolved. This CDR3 has 14 residues. Germline V gives CDR1 SNHLY, CDR2 FYNNEI. Trimming took 3 bases from V and 4 from J, leaving 9 bases between them. The DNA for the CDR3 is TGTGCCAGCAGTGAGCCTACCGGCACCGGGGAGCTGTTTTTT. It specifies CASSEPTGTGELFF.

This clonotype appeared a single time. The chain combines TRBV10-3 with TRBJ1-5; D remains ambiguous. The CDR3 is 15 amino acids. V was cut by 6 bases and J by 2 bases, with 14 bases left in between. Germline CDR1 reads ENHRY; CDR2 reads SYGVKD. The CDR3 reads CAISLGRVGNQPQHF. The CDR3, as DNA: TGTGCCATCAGCCTCGGGAGGGTTGGCAATCAGCCCCAGCATTTT.

V usage is TRBV4-3 and J usage is TRBJ2-7, with D tentatively TRBD1 (5 bases). CDR3 size: 15 residues. The V and J ends lost 1 base and 3 bases respectively, with 13 bases between them. Germline CDR1 and CDR2: LGHNA and YSLEER. In DNA form, the CDR3 reads TGCGCCAGCAGCCAAGGAACGATACAGGTCTACGAGCAGTACTTC. This gives the protein CASSQGTIQVYEQYF.

The chain employs TRBV2 and TRBJ2-7; 8 bases are shared with TRBD2. The CDR3 is made up of 14 amino acids. V gave up 5 bases and J gave up 6 bases; unmatched junction bases: 9. Germline V gene lookup returns CDR1 SNHLY and CDR2 FYNNEI. Here the CDR3 reads CASSLAGRSCEQYF. Here the CDR3 DNA reads TGTGCCAGCAGTTTAGCGGGGAGGAGCTGCGAGCAGTACTTC.

This clonotype was detected many times. The rearrangement links TRBV20-1 to TRBJ1-1; D gene ambiguous. In germline, CDR1 is DFQATT, CDR2 SNEGSKA (reference sequence). There are 12 residues in the CDR3. Trimming left V 6 bases short and J 2 bases short, with 10 bases between. The CDR3 coding sequence is TGCAGTGCCTCCGACACAAACACTGAAGCTTTCTTT. Amino acids: CSASDTNTEAFF.

This clonotype was detected many times. The DNA for the CDR3 is TGTGCCACCAGCAGAGACAAGGACTTTAACTACGAGCAGTACTTC. It encodes CATSRDKDFNYEQYF. The chain couples TRBV15 to TRBJ2-7; D possibly corresponds to TRBD2 (5 bases). Between the trimmed V and J ends, which lost 0 bases and 3 bases, there was a span of 12 bases. The CDR3 extends over 15 amino acids. CDR1 and CDR2 from the germline V gene are LNHNV and YYDKDF (reference sequence).

The chain joins TRBV29-1 to TRBJ1-5, with 7 bases identical to TRBD1. The CDR3 extends over 12 amino acids. The J segment lost 2 bases and the V segment lost 8 bases, leaving 3 bases of the junction unmatched. The germline V gene encodes CDR1 SQVTM and CDR2 ANQGSEA. Here the CDR3 reads CSRGQGNQPQHF. In nucleotides, the CDR3 is TGCAGCCGAGGACAGGGCAATCAGCCCCAGCATTTT. Full variable domain (remainder filled in from reference TRBV29-1 and TRBJ1-5): SAVISQKPSRDICQRGTSLTIQCQVDSQVTMMFWYRQQPGQSLTLIATANQGSEATYESGFVIDKFPISRPNLTFSTLTVSNMSPEDSSIYLCSRGQGNQPQHFGDGTRLSIL.

This clonotype was recorded many times. The CDR3 coding sequence is TGTGCCAGCAGCCCCCCGGGGCAGCCCCAGCATTTT. As protein: CASSPPGQPQHF. V is TRBV6-5 and J is TRBJ1-5, with D uncertain. CDR1 and CDR2 (germline): MNHEY, SVGAGI. The CDR3 is made up of 12 amino acids. Trimming cost V 6 bases and J 7 bases, with 10 bases left between them.

A few counts support this clonotype. V is TRBV12-3 or TRBV12-4 and J is TRBJ1-1, with 8 nucleotides matching TRBD1. The CDR3 is 14 residues long. V shed 6 bases and J 1 base; nucleotides not matched to a gene: 4. Here the CDR3 DNA reads TGTGCCAGCAGACGACAGGGGCCGAACACTGAAGCTTTCTTT. Protein sequence: CASRRQGPNTEAFF.

This clonotype was observed a handful of times. The chain uses TRBV10-1 and TRBJ2-7; TRBD2 agrees at 11 bases. V shed 4 bases, J shed 3 bases, and the junction held 2 bases outside the gene matches. Per germline, CDR1 WNHNN and CDR2 SYGVQD (reference sequence). The CDR3 contains 14 residues. CDR3 amino acids: CASSGLAGNYEQYF. CDR3 bases: TGCGCCAGCAGTGGACTAGCGGGAAACTACGAGCAGTACTTC.

The V gene is TRBV2, the J gene TRBJ2-5; 7 bases are shared with TRBD2. The CDR3 length is 14 residues. Germline loops: CDR1 SNHLY, CDR2 FYNNEI. J lost 2 bases, V lost 6 bases, and 6 bases had no gene match. The CDR3 reads CASSRRGLQETQYF. CDR3 nucleotides: TGTGCCAGCAGCCGACGGGGACTACAAGAGACCCAGTACTTC.

CDR3 residues: CSVVHRVGETQYF. DNA for the CDR3: TGCAGCGTTGTCCACAGGGTTGGGGAGACCCAGTACTTC. The chain recombines TRBV29-1 with TRBJ2-5; maybe TRBD1 (6 bases). V lost 4 bases and J lost 5, with 14 bases in between. Germline V lookup: CDR1 SQVTM, CDR2 ANQGSEA. The CDR3 totals 13 residues.

About this clonotype itself: Mismatch with germline at one junction end may stem from a read error. The rearrangement links TRBV7-7 to TRBJ2-2; 13 bases map to TRBD2. The CDR3 covers 19 residues. From germline, CDR1 is SSHAT and CDR2 FNYEAQ (reference sequence). DNA for the CDR3: TGTGCTAGCAGCCCCCCACCGGGACTAGCGGGATGGAGCACCGGGGAGCTGTTTTTT. Protein product: CASSPPPGLAGWSTGELFF.